This TCR beta chain was documented in a study of Ad26.COV2.S vaccination and SARS-CoV-2 variants. Study-wide background: The donor belonged to the COV1001 Ad26.COV2.S trial arm. Dosing was one shot or two shots 56 days apart.

Here immunoSEQ multiplex PCR was the method, and the copy in TCRdb shows in-frame clones only, minus some. The sample contains about 350,000 clones, around nine tenths of which appear only once. This clone was detected only once. Treatment given: roughly 20 received Ad26.COV2.S at low or high dose, single or two shots; about 5 received placebo; per-sample allocation not given. Vaccine and placebo recipients were sampled on day 63 after the first injection. In Boston, an adult donor aged 18-55 years took part. Its platform was an Ad26 vector, and its expressed antigen was Wuhan-strain SARS-CoV-2 spike. Per germline, CDR1 SGHDT and CDR2 YYEEEE. The V and J ends lost 7 bases and 4 bases respectively, with 19 bases between them. CDR3 length equals 15 residues.

The chain recombines TRBV5-6 with TRBJ2-3; D gene uncertain. The specimen comprised peripheral blood, sampled in a trial of Ad26.COV2.S vaccine versus placebo. This receptor was identified in a person aged 18 to 65 who received the Ad26.COV2.S COVID-19 vaccine or a placebo. The CDR3 is CASSPPPGSPDTQYF. CDR3 DNA: TGTGCCAGCTCTCCCCCCCCCGGAAGCCCAGATACGCAGTATTTT.